In its sample, the clone carrying this TCR beta chain was seen a few times. These data are taken from a study of regulatory T cells in long-lasting Graves disease. According to the study, TCR beta libraries were built with iRepertoire HTBI primers and CDR3-region Arm-PCR. Each CDR3 protein is one row after TCRdb ran MiXCR on the multiplex PCR reads. The sample carries hundreds of thousands of distinct CDR3 sequences, approximately 21% recorded once. The ends were cut back, 6 bases at V and 5 bases at J, with 19 bases in the middle. The CDR3 runs to 15 residues. Specified time point: persistent/refractory GD, antithyroid drugs over 5 years with positive TRAb. TCR sequences were obtained from RNA taken from PBMCs.

The starting material was peripheral blood mononuclear cells (PBMCs), obtained when the disease was refractory, from a patient treated with antithyroid drugs. The chain is built from TRBV12-3 or TRBV12-4 and TRBJ1-2, with TRBD1 as a possible D gene (6 bases). This TCR was sampled from a female donor with Graves disease. CDR3 in DNA: TGTGCCAGCAGCCCTTGGGGGGGCGTTAGGTATGGCTACACCTTC. Residues: CASSPWGGVRYGYTF.